Presented here are 16 T cell receptor beta chains from one specimen sequenced in a study of blood T cell repertoires in COVID-19. Sequencing used immunoSEQ multiplex PCR; TCRdb keeps in-frame clones, though not all of them. The sample includes approximately 220,000 clones, around 92% of them seen just once. Sequencing was carried out using PBMCs or T cells enriched from blood (not recorded which). The receptors derive from a woman under 40 with acute COVID-19.

V gene TRBV3-1 (or the pseudogene TRBV3-2) combines with J gene TRBJ1-1, with D perhaps matching TRBD1 (6 bases). There are 14 residues in the CDR3. V lost 4 bases to trimming and J lost 1 base, with 10 bases between them. Germline V gene lookup returns CDR1 LGHDT and CDR2 YNNKEL (reference sequence). Here the CDR3 reads CASSLRGTNTEAFF. The CDR3, as DNA: TGTGCCAGCAGCCTCAGGGGTACGAACACTGAAGCTTTCTTT.

V and J are TRBV18 and TRBJ2-7; 7 bases fit TRBD2. Germline assignment: CDR1 KGHSH and CDR2 LQKENI. V shed 3 bases and J 1 base; nucleotides not matched to a gene: 3. CDR3 length: 14 residues. The CDR3 bases are TGTGCCAGCTCACCGGGAGGGTTATCCTACGAGCAGTACTTC. This gives the protein CASSPGGLSYEQYF.

The chain combines TRBV6-5 with TRBJ1-2; 7 bases map to TRBD1. The CDR3 spans 13 residues. The germline V gene has CDR1 MNHEY and CDR2 SVGAGI. J lost 3 bases, V lost 8 bases, and 6 bases had no gene match. The CDR3 DNA sequence: TGTGCCAGCTTAGGGGGCGAGCACTATGGCTACACCTTC. Translation gives CASLGGEHYGYTF.

The V call is TRBV30, the J call TRBJ2-1; D ambiguous. From germline, CDR1 is GTSNPN and CDR2 SVGIG (reference sequence). The V and J ends lost 2 bases and 9 bases respectively, with 8 bases between them. The CDR3 covers 11 residues. CDR3 protein: CAWSSSTEQFF. CDR3 DNA sequence: TGTGCCTGGAGTTCTAGTACTGAGCAGTTCTTC. The variable domain in full, with the rest retrieved from reference TRBV30 and TRBJ2-1, is SQTIHQWPATLVQPVGSPLSLECTVEGTSNPNLYWYRQAAGRGLQLLFYSVGIGQISSEVPQNLSASRPQDRQFILSSKKLLLSDSGFYLCAWSSSTEQFFGPGTRLTVL.

This clone was observed once. The chain is built from TRBV30 and TRBJ2-7, with 8 bases fitting TRBD1. CDR3 size: 14 residues. Germline trimming cut 4 bases from V and 0 bases from J; bases unmatched to any gene: 5. Germline values: CDR1 GTSNPN, CDR2 SVGIG (reference sequence). The CDR3 DNA reads TGTGCCTGGAACCGGGACAGGAGCTCCTACGAGCAGTACTTC. Translated: CAWNRDRSSYEQYF.

The chain couples TRBV7-6 to TRBJ1-1; D unresolved. CDR1 is SGHVS and CDR2 is FNYEAQ in the germline V gene. V lost 2 bases and J 1 base, leaving 17 bases between the germline ends. The CDR3 runs to 17 residues. The CDR3 protein is CASSLSNQGGSNTEAFF. CDR3 in DNA: TGTGCCAGCAGCTTATCCAATCAAGGAGGGTCGAACACTGAAGCTTTCTTT.

This sequence joins TRBV7-2 and TRBJ1-5; possible D gene TRBD1, 5 bases. The CDR3 is 17 amino acids. The germline V and J ends were trimmed by 2 bases and 0 bases, with 14 bases remaining between them. Germline lookup yields CDR1 SGHTA and CDR2 FQGNSA. Written as DNA, the CDR3 is TGTGCCAGCAGCTTATTCACAGGCCTAAATAGCAATCAGCCCCAGCATTTT. Amino acid sequence: CASSLFTGLNSNQPQHF.

This sequence joins TRBV11-2 and TRBJ2-2; D is possibly TRBD2 (6 bases). Deletions cut 5 bases from V and 6 bases from J, with 19 bases between. Germline V lookup: CDR1 SGHAT, CDR2 FQNNGV. The length of the CDR3 is 16 residues. For the CDR3, the DNA is TGTGCCAGCAGCCCATTGACAGCGGGTAATCCCGGGGAGCTGTTTTTT. This sequence encodes CASSPLTAGNPGELFF.

This clone was counted a few times. The rearrangement joins TRBV24-1 to TRBJ2-2, with D perhaps matching TRBD1 (6 bases). Trimming removed 2 bases from V and 3 bases from J, with 12 bases in between. Per germline, CDR1 KGHDR and CDR2 SFDVKD. There are 16 residues in the CDR3. The chain's CDR3 is CATSDSRDIYTGELFF. In DNA form, the CDR3 reads TGTGCCACCAGTGATTCCCGGGACATTTACACCGGGGAGCTGTTTTTT.

The CDR3 protein is CASSLGAGAQPQHF. The DNA for the CDR3 is TGTGCCAGCAGCTTAGGCGCAGGGGCTCAGCCCCAGCATTTT. The V gene is TRBV11-2, the J gene TRBJ1-5; D possibly corresponds to TRBD1 (6 bases). Per germline, CDR1 SGHAT and CDR2 FQNNGV. The CDR3 is 14 residues long. Trimming cost V 1 base and J 6 bases, with 10 bases left between them.

The chain combines TRBV27 with TRBJ1-1; 7 nucleotides match TRBD1. Germline trimming cut 3 bases from V and 0 bases from J; bases unmatched to any gene: 4. CDR3 length equals 15 residues. From germline, CDR1 is MNHEY and CDR2 SMNVEV (reference sequence). CDR3 amino acids: CASSLVQGVNTEAFF. In nucleotides, the CDR3 is TGTGCCAGCAGTTTGGTTCAGGGGGTGAACACTGAAGCTTTCTTT.

The rearrangement uses TRBV4-2 and TRBJ2-3, with 9 nucleotides matching TRBD1. The CDR3 contains 15 residues. Trimming took 5 bases from V and 1 from J; bases not matched to a gene: 4. Germline loops: CDR1 LGHNA, CDR2 YNFKEQ. The CDR3 region has the DNA TGTGCCAGCAGCTTGCGGGACAGGGGCACAGATACGCAGTATTTT. This codes for CASSLRDRGTDTQYF.

The sample holds one count of this clone. The chain combines TRBV19 with TRBJ1-1; D not certain. Germline V gene sequence: CDR1 LNHDA, CDR2 SQIVND (reference sequence). The V end was cut by 4 bases, the J end by 3 bases, with 9 bases between. The CDR3 spans 13 residues. The CDR3 spells CASSNQAYTEAFF. CDR3 bases: TGTGCCAGTAGTAATCAGGCCTACACTGAAGCTTTCTTT.

The V gene is TRBV11-2, the J gene TRBJ2-2, with a possible D match to TRBD2 (7 bases). The V gene lost 3 bases and the J gene lost 6 bases, with 14 bases spanning the gap. This CDR3 comprises 15 residues. Germline CDR1 reads SGHAT; CDR2 reads FQNNGV. The CDR3, as DNA: TGTGCCAGCAGCTTTAGCGCGGGGGCCCCCGGGGAGCTGTTTTTT. This sequence encodes CASSFSAGAPGELFF.

CDR3 in amino acids: CASSLTPGLAGETQYF. The CDR3 DNA reads as TGCGCCAGCAGCCTCACCCCGGGACTAGCGGGAGAGACCCAGTACTTC. The chain recombines TRBV4-1 with TRBJ2-5; 12 bases map to TRBD2. CDR3 length: 16 amino acids. The germline gives CDR1 MGHRA, CDR2 YSYEKL. V shed 4 bases and J 4 bases; nucleotides not matched to a gene: 7.

The chain combines TRBV4-1 with TRBJ1-6, with D perhaps TRBD1 (5 bases). CDR3 length: 14 amino acids. Germline CDR1 reads MGHRA; CDR2 reads YSYEKL. V lost 6 bases and J lost 7, with 13 bases in between. DNA of the CDR3: TGCGCCAGCAGAGCAGGGATCGGGAATTCACCCCTCCACTTT. As protein: CASRAGIGNSPLHF.